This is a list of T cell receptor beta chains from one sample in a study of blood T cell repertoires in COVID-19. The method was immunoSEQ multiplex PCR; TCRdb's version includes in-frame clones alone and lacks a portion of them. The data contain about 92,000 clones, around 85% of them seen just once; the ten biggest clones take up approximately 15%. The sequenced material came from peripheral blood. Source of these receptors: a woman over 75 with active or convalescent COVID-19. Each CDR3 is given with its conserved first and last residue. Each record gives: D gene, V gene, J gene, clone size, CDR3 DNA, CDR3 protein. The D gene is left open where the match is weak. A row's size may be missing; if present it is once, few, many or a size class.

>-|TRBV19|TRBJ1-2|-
TGTGCCAGTAGTATAGGATACAGGCACTATGGCTACACCTTC
CASSIGYRHYGYTF
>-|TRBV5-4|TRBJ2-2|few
TGTGCCAGCACACAAACGAGCGGAGGGACCGGGGAGCTGTTTTTT
CASTQTSGGTGELFF
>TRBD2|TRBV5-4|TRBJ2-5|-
TGTGCCAGCAGTACCGGGGGGGCGAAAGAGACCCAGTACTTC
CASSTGGAKETQYF
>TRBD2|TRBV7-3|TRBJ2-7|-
TGTGCCAGCGCGACTAGCGGCCTTTACGAGCAGTACTTC
CASATSGLYEQYF
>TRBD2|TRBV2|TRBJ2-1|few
TGTGCCAGCAGTCCCGAGCGGGAGGGAAAGAATGAGCAGTTCTTC
CASSPEREGKNEQFF
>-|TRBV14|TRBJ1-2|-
TGTGCCAGCAGCCTAACCCGTTCAGCCGGGGGAAGAGCCTATGGCTACACCTTC
CASSLTRSAGGRAYGYTF
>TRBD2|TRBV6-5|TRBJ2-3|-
TGTGCCAGCGTAGCGGGAGGGGGCACAGATACGCAGTATTTT
CASVAGGGTDTQYF
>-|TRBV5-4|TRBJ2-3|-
TGTGCCAGCAGCCTAGGTAGGGGCCCCGGTAGCACAGATACGCAGTATTTT
CASSLGRGPGSTDTQYF
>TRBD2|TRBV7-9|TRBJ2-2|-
TGTGCCAGCAGCACCGGGACTAGCACGAGGTTTAGGACCGGGGAGCTGTTTTTT
CASSTGTSTRFRTGELFF
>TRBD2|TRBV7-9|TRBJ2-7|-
TGTGCCAGCAGCTTCGAACTAGCGGAAGAGCAGTACTTC
CASSFELAEEQYF
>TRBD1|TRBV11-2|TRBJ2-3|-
TGTGCCAGCAGCACAACCGGACAGGGGGGTACAGATACGCAGTATTTT
CASSTTGQGGTDTQYF
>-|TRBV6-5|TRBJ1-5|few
TGTGCCAGCAGCCCCCATGGAGGGGCAAATCAGCCCCAGCATTTT
CASSPHGGANQPQHF
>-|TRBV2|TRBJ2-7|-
TGTGCCAGCAAAGAGAGGATCTACGAGCAGTACTTC
CASKERIYEQYF
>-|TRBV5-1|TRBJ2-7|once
TGCGCCAGCAATACAGGGATATCGACCTACGAGCAGTACTTC
CASNTGISTYEQYF
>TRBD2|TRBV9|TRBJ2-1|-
TGTGCCAGCAGCGTAGGTCCGGGAGGACTAGCGGGTAAGGGTGAGCAGTTCTTC
CASSVGPGGLAGKGEQFF
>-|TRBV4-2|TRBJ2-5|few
TGTGCCAGCAGCCAAGATCTTACGGCCGGGGAGACCCAGTACTTC
CASSQDLTAGETQYF
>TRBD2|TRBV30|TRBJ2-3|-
TGTGCCTGGAGCTCGGTACTAGCGGGGGGACCTAGCACAGATACGCAGTATTTT
CAWSSVLAGGPSTDTQYF
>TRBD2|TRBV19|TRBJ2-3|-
TGTGCCAGTAGTATAAGGGCTAGCGGGAGAGGCGGAACAGATACGCAGTATTTT
CASSIRASGRGGTDTQYF
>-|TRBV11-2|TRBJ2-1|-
TGTGCCAGCAGCTTAGACAGGTCCAATGAGCAGTTCTTC
CASSLDRSNEQFF
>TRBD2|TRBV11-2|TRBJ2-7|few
TGTGCCAGCAGCCTACGGACTAGCGGACCCTACGAGCAGTACTTC
CASSLRTSGPYEQYF
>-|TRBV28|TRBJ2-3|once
TGTGCCAGCAGTTCCCCACTAGCCTCCCTCACAGATACGCAGTATTTT
CASSSPLASLTDTQYF
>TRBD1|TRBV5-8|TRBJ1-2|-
TGTGCCAGCAGCTCTTCCCCCGGGACAGGGCACTATGGCTACACCTTC
CASSSSPGTGHYGYTF
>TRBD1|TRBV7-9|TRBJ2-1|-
TGTGCCAGCAGCTTGACAGGGAATGAGCAGTTCTTC
CASSLTGNEQFF
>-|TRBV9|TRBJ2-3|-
TGTGCCAGCAGCGGACGGGCTAGCGCAGATACGCAGTATTTT
CASSGRASADTQYF
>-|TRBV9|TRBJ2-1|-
TGTGCCAGCAGCGGCGCTGCCAATGAGCAGTTCTTC
CASSGAANEQFF
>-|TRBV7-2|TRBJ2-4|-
TGTGCCAGCACCTCTCGCGGGGGCCCCGGGCCCCAAAACATTCAGTACTTC
CASTSRGGPGPQNIQYF
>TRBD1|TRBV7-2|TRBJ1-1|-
TGTGCCAGCAGCCCCCAGGGGGCCGAGACTGAAGCTTTCTTT
CASSPQGAETEAFF
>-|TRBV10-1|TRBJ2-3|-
TGCGCCAGCAGTTCTAGCACAGATACGCAGTATTTT
CASSSSTDTQYF
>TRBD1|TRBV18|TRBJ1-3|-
TGTGCCAGCTCACGGACAGGGGAAAAGGACACCATATATTTT
CASSRTGEKDTIYF
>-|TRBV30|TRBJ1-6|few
TGTGCCTGGAGAACAGGGAGAACTGGAAGATCACCCCTCCACTTT
CAWRTGRTGRSPLHF
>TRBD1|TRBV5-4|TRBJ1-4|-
TGTGCCAGCAGCTTGCAGGGGGATGAAAAACTGTTTTTT
CASSLQGDEKLFF
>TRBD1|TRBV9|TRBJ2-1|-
TGTGCCACAACCCGGGGCGGACAGGGTAGTGAGCAGTTCTTC
CATTRGGQGSEQFF
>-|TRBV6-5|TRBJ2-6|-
TGTGCCAGCCACTCTGGGGCCAACGTCCTGACTTTC
CASHSGANVLTF
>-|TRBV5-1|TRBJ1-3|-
TGCGCCAGCAGCTTGGGGGAGATATACTCTGGAAACACCATATATTTT
CASSLGEIYSGNTIYF
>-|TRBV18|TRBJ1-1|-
TGTGCCAGCTCACCTATGCAGGAGGGGTTGAACACTGAAGCTTTCTTT
CASSPMQEGLNTEAFF
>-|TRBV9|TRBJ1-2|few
TGTGCCAGCAGCAAGGGGGGGATAAACTATGGCTACACCTTC
CASSKGGINYGYTF
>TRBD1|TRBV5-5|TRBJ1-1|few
TGTGCCAGCAGCCACAGGACAGGGGAAACTGAAGCTTTCTTT
CASSHRTGETEAFF
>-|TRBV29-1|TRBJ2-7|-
TGCAGCTCTAAAGATGGTAGCGAGCAGTACTTC
CSSKDGSEQYF
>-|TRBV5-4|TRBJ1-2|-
TGTGCCAGCAGCCTTGGCGGTGGCTACACCTTC
CASSLGGGYTF
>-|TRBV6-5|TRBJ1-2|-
TGTGCCAGCGAACAGAACTATGGCTACACCTTC
CASEQNYGYTF
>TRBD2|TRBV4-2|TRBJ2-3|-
TGTGCCAGCAGCCAAGAGGGGACTAGCGGGAGGGCCGGTAGCACAGATACGCAGTATTTT
CASSQEGTSGRAGSTDTQYF
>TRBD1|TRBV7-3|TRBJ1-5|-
TGTGCCAGCAGCTTCCCAAAGCGGACAGGTCACAATCAGCCCCAGCATTTT
CASSFPKRTGHNQPQHF
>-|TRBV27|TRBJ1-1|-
TGTGCCAGCAGTCGGAGGGGAACTGAAGCTTTCTTT
CASSRRGTEAFF
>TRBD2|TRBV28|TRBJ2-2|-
TGTGCCAGCAGAACACCGGGACTAGCGGGAGGGCCAGACACCGGGGAGCTGTTTTTT
CASRTPGLAGGPDTGELFF
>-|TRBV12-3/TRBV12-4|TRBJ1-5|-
TGTGCCAGCAGTTTAGGGGACTCTCAGCCCCAGCATTTT
CASSLGDSQPQHF
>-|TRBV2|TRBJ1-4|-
TGTGCCAGCAGGGATCAGGGGTTAACTAATGAAAAACTGTTTTTT
CASRDQGLTNEKLFF
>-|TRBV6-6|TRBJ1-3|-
TGTGCCAGCAATCCATCTCGGGGGGGATTTCGCTCTGGAAACACCATATATTTT
CASNPSRGGFRSGNTIYF
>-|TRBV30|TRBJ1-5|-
TGTGCCTGGAGTCGGGGGTCAGAGCAGCCCCAGCATTTT
CAWSRGSEQPQHF
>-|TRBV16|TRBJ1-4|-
TGTGCCAGCAGCCAATCACGGGTCACTAATGAAAAACTGTTTTTT
CASSQSRVTNEKLFF
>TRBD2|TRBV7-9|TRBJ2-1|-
TGTGCCAGCAGCTTATCCTGGACTAGCGGGGGTGCAGAAGAGCAGTTCTTC
CASSLSWTSGGAEEQFF
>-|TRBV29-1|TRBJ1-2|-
TGCAGCGCCGGAGGGCCGGGGGATTATGGCTACACCTTC
CSAGGPGDYGYTF
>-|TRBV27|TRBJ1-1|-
TGTGCCAGCAGTCGGGGGAACACTGAAGCTTTCTTT
CASSRGNTEAFF
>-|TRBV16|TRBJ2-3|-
TGTGCCAGCAGCCCGCAGGGCGCAGATACGCAGTATTTT
CASSPQGADTQYF
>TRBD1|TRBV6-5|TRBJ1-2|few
TGTGCCAGCCGGGACAGGCCATCGGGGGGCTACACCTTC
CASRDRPSGGYTF
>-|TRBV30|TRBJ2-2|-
TGTGCCTGGAGTACAGTTACCGGGGAGCTGTTTTTT
CAWSTVTGELFF
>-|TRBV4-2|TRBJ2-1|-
TGTGCCAGCAGCCCAGAAGTACGGGACAATGAGCAGTTCTTC
CASSPEVRDNEQFF
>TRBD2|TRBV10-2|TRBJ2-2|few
TGCGCCAGCAGTGACCCGACTAGCGGGGGGGCCTACGGGGAGCTGTTTTTT
CASSDPTSGGAYGELFF
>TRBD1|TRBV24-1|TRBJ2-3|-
TGTGCCACCAGTGATTTGAGGGGGCGCAGCACAGATACGCAGTATTTT
CATSDLRGRSTDTQYF
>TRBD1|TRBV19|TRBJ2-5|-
TGTGCCAGTAGTGTCGGGACAGCCCAGACCCAGTACTTC
CASSVGTAQTQYF
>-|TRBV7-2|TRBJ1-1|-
TGTGCCAGCAGCTCAAGGGCGGGGGCGAACACTGAAGCTTTCTTT
CASSSRAGANTEAFF